This TCR beta chain was sequenced in a study of T-cell reconstitution after alpha-beta-depleted transplantation in children. Preparing the TCRbeta library involved the use of unique molecular identifiers. TCRdb independently ran MiXCR on the PCR reads; one entry per CDR3 protein. The table includes 55,000 to 65,000 distinct CDR3 sequences, roughly 46% detected once. The specimen was PBMCs, mostly from graft donor cells, collected 360 days after TCRalphabeta/CD19-depleted stem cell transplant. The sequence came from a male patient younger than 18 who had a stem cell transplant for acute lymphoblastic leukemia, so the T cells may come from the graft donor.

The DNA of the CDR3 is TGTGCCAGCAGCTTAGACCAAATCGGGGAGCTGTTTTTT. Translating it yields CASSLDQIGELFF. The chain joins TRBV7-6 to TRBJ2-2; no definite D call. The CDR3 is 13 amino acids. V gave up 1 base and J gave up 7 bases, with 7 bases separating them. CDR1 and CDR2 (germline): SGHVS, FNYEAQ.